Below are 25 T cell receptor beta chains sequenced from a single sample in a study of Graves' ophthalmopathy and Graves' hyperthyroidism. The authors amplified TCR beta CDR3 regions from RNA transcripts. The authors performed first-round RT-PCR with HTBI primers and then a second-round multiplex PCR. MiXCR, applied by TCRdb to the multiplex PCR reads, yields one record per CDR3 protein. Of about 1.1 million distinct CDR3 sequences listed, 35% to 40% are singletons. What was sequenced was peripheral blood or thyroid tissue (not recorded which). All receptors come from an adult man with Graves' hyperthyroidism.

This clonotype came up once. This sequence joins TRBV10-2 and TRBJ2-7; the match to TRBD2 covers 13 bases. Germline lookup yields CDR1 WSHSY and CDR2 SAAADI. The ends lost 4 bases at V and 7 bases at J; junction bases unmatched: 13. CDR3 length: 17 residues. CDR3 nucleotide sequence: TGCGCCAGCAGTGCCGGACTAGCGGGAGCGGCTGGGAGAGAGCAGTACTTC. This translates into CASSAGLAGAAGREQYF.

This clonotype was found many times. Possible read error: a much larger clone is one base away. The V and J genes are TRBV6-6 and TRBJ1-2; no reliable D call. Germline V gene lookup returns CDR1 MNHNY and CDR2 SVGAGI (reference sequence). Trimming cost V 5 bases and J 8 bases, with 6 bases left between them. This CDR3 spans 10 amino acids. The CDR3 nucleotides are TGTGCCAGCAGTCAGAGGGGCTACACCTTC. The encoded protein is CASSQRGYTF.

This clonotype was counted between two and nine times. The V call is TRBV12-3 or TRBV12-4, the J call TRBJ2-7; TRBD2 agrees at 9 bases. V dropped 5 bases and J dropped 7; count of bases not matched to a gene: 12. This CDR3 region has 15 residues. CDR3 nucleotide sequence: TGTGCCAGCAGTAGAGCGGGGGGCCTCCTCGGGGAGCAGTACTTC. It codes for CASSRAGGLLGEQYF.

This chain joins TRBV4-1 and TRBJ1-4, with D perhaps TRBD1 (6 bases). Per the germline V gene, CDR1 is MGHRA and CDR2 is YSYEKL. V lost 4 bases and J 4 bases, leaving 13 bases between the germline ends. The CDR3 is 15 amino acids. DNA for the CDR3: TGCGCCAGCAGCCCACCCGGGACACTTAATGAAAAACTGTTTTTT. Translated, it gives CASSPPGTLNEKLFF.

This chain uses TRBV7-9 with TRBJ1-6; D call uncertain. V was pared by 8 bases and J by 6 bases, with 29 bases between. The CDR3 sequence is 19 residues long. The germline V gene encodes CDR1 SEHNR and CDR2 FQNEAQ (reference sequence). CDR3 loop: CASSPLGNLRNQPNSPLHF. CDR3 DNA sequence: TGTGCCAGCTCACCATTGGGCAATTTGAGAAATCAGCCTAATTCACCCCTCCACTTT.

This clonotype was seen only a few times. A much bigger clone sits one base away, suggesting this may be a read error. This chain links TRBV7-9 with TRBJ1-6; TRBD1 agrees at 7 bases. This CDR3 comprises 15 residues. Looked up from germline, CDR1 is SEHNR and CDR2 is FQNEAQ (reference sequence). Unmatched junction bases numbered 6, after V lost 4 bases and J lost 6 bases. Here the CDR3 DNA reads TGTGCCAGCAGCTCAGGACAGGAGCGTAATTCACCCCTCCACTTT. Protein: CASSSGQERNSPLHF.

CDR3 residues: CSASSGRGNQPQHF. In DNA form, the CDR3 reads TGCAGTGCTAGTTCCGGGAGAGGCAATCAGCCCCAGCATTTT. The V gene is TRBV20-1, the J gene TRBJ1-5; no clear D. Germline CDR1 is DFQATT and CDR2 is SNEGSKA (reference sequence). This CDR3 is built from 14 residues. V dropped 3 bases and J dropped 2 bases, with 11 bases sitting between them.

The chain carries TRBV4-3 and TRBJ1-5; D perhaps matches TRBD1 (6 bases). V was shortened by 0 bases and J by 0 bases, with 12 bases between the two germline ends. The CDR3 length is 17 residues. From germline, CDR1 is LGHNA and CDR2 YSLEER. The CDR3 DNA is TGCGCCAGCAGCCAAGAGATCAGGGGTATTAGCAATCAGCCCCAGCATTTT. It translates to CASSQEIRGISNQPQHF.

The chain employs TRBV6-1 and TRBJ2-7; D unresolved. Trimming shortened V by 0 bases and J by 2 bases, and 11 bases separated the two germline ends. Germline values: CDR1 MNHNS, CDR2 SASEGT. The CDR3 has 15 amino acids. The CDR3 nucleotides read TGTGCCAGCAGTGAAGCTTTCGACGCTCCCTACGAGCAGTACTTC. This encodes CASSEAFDAPYEQYF.

The table lists this clonotype with a count of one. This rearrangement joins TRBV20-1 to TRBJ2-2, with D unclear. CDR3 length: 12 residues. Trimming pared 5 bases from V and 0 bases from J, leaving 4 bases between. CDR1 is DFQATT, CDR2 SNEGSKA, per germline (reference sequence). The CDR3 region is CSAYPNTGELFF. The CDR3 nucleotides read TGCAGTGCTTACCCGAACACCGGGGAGCTGTTTTTT.

This clonotype occurred once. This chain links TRBV7-9 with TRBJ2-7; D is possibly TRBD1 or TRBD2 (5 bases each). The CDR3 loop spans 16 amino acids. V dropped 6 bases and J dropped 5 bases, with 23 bases sitting between them. In germline, CDR1 is SEHNR, CDR2 FQNEAQ (reference sequence). The CDR3 loop reads CASSLPGTGNLDEQYF. The CDR3 DNA follows: TGTGCCAGCAGTTTACCGGGGACGGGCAACCTGGACGAGCAGTACTTC. The variable domain in full, completed from reference TRBV7-9 and TRBJ2-7, reads DTGVSQNPRHKITKRGQNVTFRCDPISEHNRLYWYRQTLGQGPEFLTYFQNEAQLEKSRLLSDRFSAERPKGSFSTLEIQRTEQGDSAMYLCASSLPGTGNLDEQYFGPGTRLTVT.

This clonotype was seen a single time. An end of the junction differs from the germline gene, which may be a read error. The chain combines TRBV6-5 with TRBJ1-2; perhaps TRBD1 as D (6 bases). There are 16 residues in the CDR3. CDR1 and CDR2 from the germline V gene are MNHEY and SVGAGI. This CDR3 is CASSFYRTVGNYGYTF. The DNA for the CDR3 is TGTGCCAGTAGTTTTTATCGGACAGTAGGAAACTATGGCTACACCTTC.

Notes on this clonotype: A much larger clone is a single base away; this may be a read error. The chain recombines TRBV29-1 with TRBJ2-2, with D perhaps assigned TRBD1 or TRBD2 (6 bases each). The CDR3 consists of 14 residues. The V gene lost 7 bases and the J gene lost 1 base, with 13 bases spanning the gap. The V gene's germline CDR1 is SQVTM and CDR2 ANQGSEA. The CDR3 DNA reads TGCAGCGCTCTCGGGGGCAGGAACACCGGGGAGCTGTTTTTT. Encoded protein: CSALGGRNTGELFF.

This clonotype appeared many times. The chain is built from TRBV15 and TRBJ1-4, with unresolved D. CDR3 length equals 13 residues. From germline, CDR1 is LNHNV and CDR2 YYDKDF (reference sequence). Trimming shortened V by 5 bases and J by 11 bases, and 15 bases separated the two germline ends. CDR3 protein: CATSGTGRKKLFF. The CDR3 region has the DNA TGTGCCACCAGCGGAACTGGACGGAAGAAACTGTTTTTT.

The chain combines TRBV19 with TRBJ2-2, with D perhaps TRBD1 (6 bases). The V gene's germline CDR1 is LNHDA and CDR2 SQIVND (reference sequence). V lost 7 bases and J 5 bases, leaving 14 bases between the germline ends. The CDR3 consists of 14 residues. The CDR3 nucleotides are TGTGCCAGTACCTATACAGGGCAAACCGGGGAGCTGTTTTTT. It translates to CASTYTGQTGELFF.

The chain couples TRBV7-2 to TRBJ2-7; 7 nucleotides agree with TRBD2. The DNA end is more similar to TRBJ2-1, so the J call may be wrong. The CDR3 totals 12 residues. The germline V gene encodes CDR1 SGHTA and CDR2 FQGNSA. CDR3 residues: CASRRESDEQFF. The CDR3 DNA sequence: TGTGCCAGCAGGCGGGAGTCTGATGAGCAGTTCTTC.

As regards this clonotype: An end of the junction differs from the germline gene, which may be a read error. The gene calls are TRBV12-3 or TRBV12-4 and TRBJ2-5; tentative D call: TRBD1 (5 bases). This CDR3 spans 13 amino acids. CDR3 residues: CASSSYQGETHYF. The CDR3 nucleotides read TGTGCCAGCAGTTCCTATCAGGGTGAGACCCATTACTTC.

Ten or more counts support this clonotype. The rearrangement links TRBV20-1 to TRBJ2-7; TRBD1 aligns across 9 bases. The V and J ends lost 4 bases and 3 bases, in that order; junction bases with no gene match: 4. This CDR3 has 13 residues. Germline V lookup: CDR1 DFQATT, CDR2 SNEGSKA (reference sequence). The CDR3 spells CSANPDRGYEQYF. The DNA for the CDR3 is TGCAGTGCTAACCCGGACAGGGGCTACGAGCAGTACTTC.

The V and J genes are TRBV24-1 and TRBJ2-3; D remains ambiguous. Germline CDR1 is KGHDR and CDR2 is SFDVKD. V was cut by 3 bases and J by 8 bases, with 5 bases left in between. This CDR3 is 11 amino acids long. The chain's CDR3 is CATSDTATQYF. The CDR3 coding sequence is TGTGCCACCAGTGATACTGCTACGCAGTATTTT.

This clonotype has only a few counts. The CDR3, as DNA: TGCAGCGTGGGACTGGGAGGAGATACGCAGTATTTT. Its translation is CSVGLGGDTQYF. J is TRBJ2-3 and V is TRBV29-1, with D possibly being TRBD2 (6 bases). The V gene lost 6 bases and the J gene lost 5 bases, with 12 bases spanning the gap. This CDR3 contains 12 residues. The V gene's germline CDR1 is SQVTM and CDR2 ANQGSEA.

This clonotype came up many times. The chain carries TRBV7-2 and TRBJ1-1; D might be TRBD1 (5 bases). V dropped 1 base and J dropped 1 base, with 10 bases sitting between them. The germline gives CDR1 SGHTA, CDR2 FQGNSA. This CDR3 region has 15 residues. The CDR3 DNA reads as TGTGCCAGCAGCTTAGAGGGACGGCCGAACACTGAAGCTTTCTTT. Its protein is CASSLEGRPNTEAFF. Full variable domain (rest looked up from reference TRBV7-2 and TRBJ1-1): GAGVSQSPSNKVTEKGKDVELRCDPISGHTALYWYRQSLGQGLEFLIYFQGNSAPDKSGLPSDRFSAERTGGSVSTLTIQRTQQEDSAVYLCASSLEGRPNTEAFFGQGTRLTVV.

This clonotype was counted ten times or more. The chain uses TRBV14 and TRBJ1-1; D gene unclear. V was trimmed by 0 bases and J by 11 bases, leaving 16 bases between them. This CDR3 contains 14 residues. Germline CDR1 is SGHDN and CDR2 is FVKESK. The CDR3 reads CASSQEVTRKAAFF. CDR3 sequence (DNA): TGTGCCAGCAGCCAAGAAGTTACAAGAAAAGCGGCTTTCTTT.

In its sample, this clonotype was seen many times. One end of the junction fails to match germline, which may point to a read error. This sequence joins TRBV5-1 and TRBJ1-1; D remains ambiguous. The CDR3 runs 13 residues. From germline, CDR1 is SGHRS and CDR2 YFSETQ. In nucleotides, the CDR3 is TGTGCCAGCAGTTTCGGTCGGGATACTGAAGCTTTCTTT. It is translated as CASSFGRDTEAFF.

The chain uses TRBV30 and TRBJ2-7; unclear D gene. In germline, CDR1 is GTSNPN, CDR2 SVGIG (reference sequence). Trimming took off 0 bases at V and 4 bases at J, with 7 bases between the two ends. The CDR3 contains 12 residues. The CDR3: CAWSVYMYEQYF. In DNA, the CDR3 is TGTGCCTGGAGTGTCTACATGTACGAGCAGTACTTC.

With regard to this clonotype: This may stem from a read error, because a much larger clone lies one nucleotide away. CDR3 residues: CSARELGYEQYF. In DNA, the CDR3 is TGCAGTGCTAGAGAGCTAGGGTACGAGCAGTACTTC. This rearrangement joins TRBV20-1 to TRBJ2-7; D is undetermined. CDR3 length equals 12 residues. V lost 0 bases and J 4 bases, leaving 7 bases between the germline ends. Germline V gene data show CDR1 as DFQATT and CDR2 as SNEGSKA (reference sequence).